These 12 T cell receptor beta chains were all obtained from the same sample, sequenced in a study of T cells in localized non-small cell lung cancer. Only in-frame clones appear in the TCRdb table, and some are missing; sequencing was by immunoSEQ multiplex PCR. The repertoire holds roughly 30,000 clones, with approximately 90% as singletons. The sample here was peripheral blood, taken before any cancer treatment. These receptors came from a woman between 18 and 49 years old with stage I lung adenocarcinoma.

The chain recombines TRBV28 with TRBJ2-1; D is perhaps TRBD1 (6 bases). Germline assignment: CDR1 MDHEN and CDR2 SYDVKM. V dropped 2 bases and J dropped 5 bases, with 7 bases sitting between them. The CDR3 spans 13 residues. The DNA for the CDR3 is TGTGCCAGCAGTTTAGGACAGAACAATGAGCAGTTCTTC. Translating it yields CASSLGQNNEQFF. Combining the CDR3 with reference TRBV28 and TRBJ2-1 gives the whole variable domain DVKVTQSSRYLVKRTGEKVFLECVQDMDHENMFWYRQDPGLGLRLIYFSYDVKMKEKGDIPEGYSVSREKKERFSLILESASTNQTSMYLCASSLGQNNEQFFGPGTRLTVL.

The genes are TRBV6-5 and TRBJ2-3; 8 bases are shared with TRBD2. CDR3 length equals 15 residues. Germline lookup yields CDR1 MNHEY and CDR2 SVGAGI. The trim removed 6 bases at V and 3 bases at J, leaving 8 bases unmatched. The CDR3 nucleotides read TGTGCCAGCAGGAGAACCAGCGGGAGTACAGATACGCAGTATTTT. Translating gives CASRRTSGSTDTQYF.

The CDR3 reads CASSLDGVGNTEAFF. Written as DNA, the CDR3 is TGCGCCAGCAGCTTGGACGGGGTCGGGAACACTGAAGCTTTCTTT. The gene calls are TRBV5-1 and TRBJ1-1; D gene ambiguous. Germline CDR1 is SGHRS and CDR2 is YFSETQ. The CDR3 length is 15 residues. V was trimmed by 0 bases and J by 1 base, leaving 10 bases between them.

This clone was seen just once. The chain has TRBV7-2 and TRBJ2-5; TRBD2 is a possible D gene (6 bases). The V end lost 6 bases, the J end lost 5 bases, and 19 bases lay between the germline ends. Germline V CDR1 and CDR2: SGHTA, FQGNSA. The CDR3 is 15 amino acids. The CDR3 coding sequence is TGTGCCAGCAGTTCCACTAGCAGCTCCTTGGAGACCCAGTACTTC. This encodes CASSSTSSSLETQYF.

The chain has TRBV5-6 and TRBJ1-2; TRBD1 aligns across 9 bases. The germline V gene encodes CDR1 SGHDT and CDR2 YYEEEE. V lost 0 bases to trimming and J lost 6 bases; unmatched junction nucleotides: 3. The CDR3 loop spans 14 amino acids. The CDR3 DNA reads TGTGCCAGCAGCTTGGGGACAGGGGTCGATGGCTACACCTTC. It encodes CASSLGTGVDGYTF.

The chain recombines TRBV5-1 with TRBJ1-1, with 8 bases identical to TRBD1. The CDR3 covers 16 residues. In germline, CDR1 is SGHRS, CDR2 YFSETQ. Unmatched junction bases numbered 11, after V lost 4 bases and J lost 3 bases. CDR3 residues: CASSTGQGVKDTEAFF. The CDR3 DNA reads TGCGCCAGCAGCACAGGACAGGGTGTGAAAGACACTGAAGCTTTCTTT.

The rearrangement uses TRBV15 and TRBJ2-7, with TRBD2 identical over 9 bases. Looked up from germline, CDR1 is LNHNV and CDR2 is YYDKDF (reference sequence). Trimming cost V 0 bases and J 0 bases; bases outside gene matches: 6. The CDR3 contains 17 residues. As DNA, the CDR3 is TGTGCCACCAGCAGAGATTGGGTAGCGGGAGCCTCCTACGAGCAGTACTTC. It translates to CATSRDWVAGASYEQYF.

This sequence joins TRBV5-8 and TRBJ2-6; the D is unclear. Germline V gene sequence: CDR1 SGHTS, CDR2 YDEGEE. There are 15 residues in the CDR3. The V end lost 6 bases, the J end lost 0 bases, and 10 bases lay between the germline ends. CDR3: CASNIIGSGANVLTF. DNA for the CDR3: TGTGCCAGCAACATAATAGGCTCTGGGGCCAACGTCCTGACTTTC.

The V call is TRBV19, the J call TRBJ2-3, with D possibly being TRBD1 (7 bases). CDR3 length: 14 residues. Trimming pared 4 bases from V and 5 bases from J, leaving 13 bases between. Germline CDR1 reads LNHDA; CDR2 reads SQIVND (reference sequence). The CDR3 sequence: CASSSGTVKDTQYF. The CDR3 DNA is TGTGCCAGTAGTAGCGGGACAGTTAAAGATACGCAGTATTTT.

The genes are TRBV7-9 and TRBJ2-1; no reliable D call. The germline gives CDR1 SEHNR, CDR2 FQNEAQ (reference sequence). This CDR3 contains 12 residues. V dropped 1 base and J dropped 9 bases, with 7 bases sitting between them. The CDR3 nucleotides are TGTGCCAGCAGCTTAGTTTCCGCTGAGCAGTTCTTC. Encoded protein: CASSLVSAEQFF.

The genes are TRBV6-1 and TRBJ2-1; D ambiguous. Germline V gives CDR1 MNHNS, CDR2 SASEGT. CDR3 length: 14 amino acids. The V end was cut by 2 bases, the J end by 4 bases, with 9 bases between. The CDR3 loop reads CASSELSDYNEQFF. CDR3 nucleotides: TGTGCCAGCAGTGAACTGAGCGATTACAATGAGCAGTTCTTC.

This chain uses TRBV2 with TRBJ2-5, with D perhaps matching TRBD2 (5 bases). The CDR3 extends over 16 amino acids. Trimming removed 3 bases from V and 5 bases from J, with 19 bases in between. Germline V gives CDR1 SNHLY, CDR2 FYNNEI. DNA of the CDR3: TGTGCCAGCAGTGAGTTTCGTAGGGAGCCTGTGGAGACCCAGTACTTC. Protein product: CASSEFRREPVETQYF.